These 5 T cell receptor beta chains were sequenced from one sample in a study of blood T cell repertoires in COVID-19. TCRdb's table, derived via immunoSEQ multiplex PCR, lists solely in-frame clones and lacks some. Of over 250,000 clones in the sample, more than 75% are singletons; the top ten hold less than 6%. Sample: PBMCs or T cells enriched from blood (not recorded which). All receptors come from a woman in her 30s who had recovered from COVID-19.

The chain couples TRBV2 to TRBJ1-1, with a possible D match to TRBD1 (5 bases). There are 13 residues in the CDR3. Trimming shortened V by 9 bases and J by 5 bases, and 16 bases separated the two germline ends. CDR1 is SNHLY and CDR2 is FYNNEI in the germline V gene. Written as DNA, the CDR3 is TGTGCCAGGATTGACCCCCGGGGGACTGAAGCTTTCTTT. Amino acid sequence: CARIDPRGTEAFF. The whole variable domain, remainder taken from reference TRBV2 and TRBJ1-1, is EPEVTQTPSHQVTQMGQEVILRCVPISNHLYFYWYRQILGQKVEFLVSFYNNEISEKSEIFDDQFSVERPDGSNFTLKIRSTKLEDSAMYFCARIDPRGTEAFFGQGTRLTVV.

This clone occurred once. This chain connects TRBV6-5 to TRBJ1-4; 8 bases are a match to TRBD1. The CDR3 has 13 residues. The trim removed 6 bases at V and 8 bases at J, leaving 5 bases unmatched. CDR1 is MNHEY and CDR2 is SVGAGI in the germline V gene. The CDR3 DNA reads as TGTGCCAGCAGCACACAGGGGGGCGAAAAACTGTTTTTT. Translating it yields CASSTQGGEKLFF.

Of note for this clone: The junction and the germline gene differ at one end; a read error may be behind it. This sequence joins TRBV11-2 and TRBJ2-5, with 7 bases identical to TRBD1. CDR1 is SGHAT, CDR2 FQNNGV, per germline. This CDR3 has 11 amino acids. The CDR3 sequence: CASSLAGDRDF. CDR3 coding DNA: TGTGCCAGCAGCTTAGCTGGCGACAGGGACTTC.

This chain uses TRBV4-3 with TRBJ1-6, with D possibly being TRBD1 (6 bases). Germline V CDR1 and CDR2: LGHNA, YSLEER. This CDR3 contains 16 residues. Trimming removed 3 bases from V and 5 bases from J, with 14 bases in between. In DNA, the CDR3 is TGCGCCAGCAGCCAGCTCGGACAGTTCAATAATTCACCCCTCCACTTT. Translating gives CASSQLGQFNNSPLHF.

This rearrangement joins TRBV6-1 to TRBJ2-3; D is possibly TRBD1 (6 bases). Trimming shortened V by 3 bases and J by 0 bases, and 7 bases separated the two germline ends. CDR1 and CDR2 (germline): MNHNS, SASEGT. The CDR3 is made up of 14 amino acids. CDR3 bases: TGTGCCAGCAGTGAGGACAGTAGCACAGATACGCAGTATTTT. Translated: CASSEDSSTDTQYF.